The source of this TCR beta chain is a study of human T cells and chemical hapten exposure (dated by TCRdb to about 2021). With respect to the entire study: For sensitization, 2% DPC in acetone was applied to a 2 cm by 2 cm area of upper inner arm skin. For TCR sequencing, blood came from 25 to 35 alopecia patients at anywhere from one to four time points (pre-sensitization, 2, 6 and 24 weeks). Blood samples were taken from patients before sensitization (week 0) and at 2, 6 and about 24 weeks after DPC sensitization. Throughout the approximately 25-week study period, patients were also given weekly therapeutic DPC doses on the scalp. Alopecia areata with under or over 50% scalp involvement, alopecia totalis and alopecia universalis were represented in the patient cohort, which was mostly female. Patch tests used Finn chambers with 0.01% DPC on the upper back, scored after 6 days by International Contact Dermatitis Research Group standards. In alopecia patients, the study followed how the peripheral blood TCR repertoire changed in vivo over primary and secondary sensitization to diphenylcyclopropenone (DPC), a hapten. Libraries were pooled for sequencing, and per-sample TCR yields varied mainly because of small differences in library volumes within the pool. The study at large found these results: Significantly more large CDR3 similarity clusters were formed by expanded TCRs than by pre-sensitization or healthy control sets, consistent with antigen-driven responses. Patch test score was positively correlated with the number of PT1 expanded TCRs, with significance at thresholds 8, 16 and 32 but not at 4. Repeated subsampling changed both the strength of the expansion versus patch-test correlation and the threshold at which the correlation became significant. Alopecia, a presumed autoimmune disease, was present in all patients, so the immune response of the patients might differ from that of healthy individuals. DPC sensitization did not change the number of TCRs with a frequency above 1 in 1000, and there was no evidence of changes in global repertoire structure.

This clonotype was seen a few times. Which antigen it targets is not known. Base quality data are lacking; no much larger clone is found one base away. V is clipped by 3 bases and J by 4 bases, and the sequence between their germline boundaries is 10 bases long. The germline V gene supplies CDR1 SGHTA and CDR2 FQGNSA. Taken from cysteine to phenylalanine, the CDR3 has 14 residues. Just CDR3 DNA is preserved here, 42 bases in frame from base 1. What the time point label conveys for this sample: patch test 1, 2 weeks after DPC sensitization. Reading the label with the study, this specimen's treatment or condition is: therapeutic diphenylcyclopropenone sensitization with weekly scalp DPC. At each patch-test visit, blood was drawn before the patch test was applied. Patients were eligible if aged 18 to 70, diagnosed with alopecia and judged suitable for DPC therapy, and pregnant patients were excluded. Total RNA was extracted from unfractionated whole blood collected in Tempus Blood RNA tubes.

The method behind the library was RACE. Sequencing instrument: NextSeq 500. Library preparation attached unique molecular identifiers to individual cDNA molecules for quantitative, reproducible TCR counting. For every blood RNA sample, sequencing covered both the TCR alpha and TCR beta chains. In the authors' own workflow: A median of about 87,000 TCRs per sample was observed, with a range of about 23,224 to 700,000. The Decombinator software suite was used to annotate V, J and CDR3 in the TCR reads. To make PS versus PT1 abundance plots, every sample was subsampled to the same number of TCRs (28,000). TCRs were defined as expanded if absent before sensitization and observed at least eight times at the 2-week time point. TCRdb itself trimmed the public reads at Q25 with fastp, ran MiXCR and retained productive beta chains. CDR3 protein duplicates are merged, each entry listing the most common genes and DNA. TCRdb's processing, not the study's, gives the V and J calls here. This sample lists more than 150,000 distinct CDR3 sequences; about 14% were detected once. Of the sample, about 1.7% is held by the ten largest clones.

The V gene is TRBV7-2 and the J gene is TRBJ1-5, with TRBD1 as a weak D call on 5 bases. This specimen consisted of whole blood, obtained in connection with sensitization to the hapten diphenylcyclopropenone (DPC). The TCR comes from a woman aged 30 to 39 with alopecia areata. Some clones in this sample may be carry-over from other donors' samples. The DNA sequence is as follows: TGTGCCAGCAGCTTTTCAGGGCTGAATCAGCCCCAGCATTTT. Its product reads: CASSFSGLNQPQHF.